A selection of T cell receptor beta chains follows, all from one sample in a study of T cells after posttransplantation cyclophosphamide. Method: immunoSEQ multiplex PCR; TCRdb's copy keeps in-frame clones and lacks some. The data show some 2,000 clones, about 95% seen once. Material: CD4+ T cells sorted from bone marrow. The receptors derive from a woman aged 45-59 years in good health and a related stem cell transplant donor. Each CDR3 is given with its conserved first and last residue. The D gene is left open where the match is weak. Size tells how often a clone was seen (once, few, many) or the class of an expanded clone, and some rows leave it out.

abundance,j_gene,d_gene,v_gene,CDR3nt,CDR3aa
.,TRBJ2-5,TRBD1,TRBV5-1,TGCGCCAGCAGCAGTAGACAGGGGCCGCCAGGGACCCAGTACTTC,CASSSRQGPPGTQYF
.,TRBJ2-6,.,TRBV19,TGTGCCACCGACCGGGGCAACGTCCTGACTTTC,CATDRGNVLTF
.,TRBJ2-1,.,TRBV5-4,TGTGCCAGCAGCTCGGACCCTACGGGAACTGAGCAGTTCTTC,CASSSDPTGTEQFF
.,TRBJ2-2,.,TRBV6-5,TGTGCCAGCAGTTACTCGGCGGCGCGGAACACCGGGGAGCTGTTTTTT,CASSYSAARNTGELFF
.,TRBJ2-2,TRBD1,TRBV5-1,TGCGCCAGCAGCTCTGACAGGGGGCGAGACACCGGGGAGCTGTTTTTT,CASSSDRGRDTGELFF
.,TRBJ2-7,TRBD2,TRBV11-3,TGTGCCAGCAGCTTAGGACTAGCGGGAGGACCCTACGAGCAGTACTTC,CASSLGLAGGPYEQYF
.,TRBJ2-1,TRBD1,TRBV9,TGTGCCAGCAGCGTGGACAGGTACAATGAGCAGTTCTTC,CASSVDRYNEQFF
.,TRBJ1-1,.,TRBV5-4,TGTGCCAGCAGCTTGTTCGGGAACACTGAAGCTTTCTTT,CASSLFGNTEAFF
.,TRBJ2-1,TRBD2,TRBV6-6,TGTGCCAGCAGTTACCAAGCGGGACGCAATGAGCAGTTCTTC,CASSYQAGRNEQFF
.,TRBJ1-2,TRBD1,TRBV28,TGTGCCAGCAGTGCGCCGAGACAGGGGGCCCACTTGGGCGGCTACACCTTC,CASSAPRQGAHLGGYTF
.,TRBJ1-1,TRBD1,TRBV27,TGTGCCAGCAGTACGTGGACAGGGTCCGAGGGGTTGAACACTGAAGCTTTCTTT,CASSTWTGSEGLNTEAFF
few,TRBJ1-1,.,TRBV15,TGTGCCACCAGCAGAGATCACGGGGGAACTGAAGCTTTCTTT,CATSRDHGGTEAFF
.,TRBJ1-1,.,TRBV6-5,TGTGCCAGCAGTGGACCAGGGGTAAGGGGTGAAGCTTTCTTT,CASSGPGVRGEAFF
.,TRBJ1-2,TRBD1,TRBV5-1,TGCGCCAGCAGCCCGAGACAGGGAATGAAGGGATATGGCTACACCTTC,CASSPRQGMKGYGYTF
.,TRBJ1-1,.,TRBV9,TGTGCCAGCAGCATAAACCCGGGCACTGAAGCTTTCTTT,CASSINPGTEAFF
.,TRBJ2-3,TRBD2,TRBV11-2,TGTGCCAGCAGCAGAGCTAGCGGTAGCACAGATACGCAGTATTTT,CASSRASGSTDTQYF
.,TRBJ2-3,TRBD2,TRBV11-2,TGTGCCAGCAGCTTATACGGGGGGACAGATACGCAGTATTTT,CASSLYGGTDTQYF
.,TRBJ1-5,.,TRBV19,TGTGCCAGTAGTAGAGGACAGAGCAATAGCAATCAGCCCCAGCATTTT,CASSRGQSNSNQPQHF
.,TRBJ2-2,.,TRBV29-1,TGCAGCGTTCTAGGACACCAGAACACCGGGGAGCTGTTTTTT,CSVLGHQNTGELFF
.,TRBJ2-3,.,TRBV30,TGTGCCTGGATGGGTTGGGCGGGGAGAAGCACAGATACGCAGTATTTT,CAWMGWAGRSTDTQYF
.,TRBJ2-7,TRBD1,TRBV19,TGTGCCAGTAGGCACCGGGACAGGGGATCCTACGAGCAGTACTTC,CASRHRDRGSYEQYF
.,TRBJ1-1,TRBD1,TRBV4-2,TGTGCCAGCAGCCTGTTCCTGACAGGGGGACACACTGAAGCTTTCTTT,CASSLFLTGGHTEAFF
.,TRBJ1-1,.,TRBV5-7,TGTGCCAGCAGCTTGGCTTCGGAGAAGAACACTGAAGCTTTCTTT,CASSLASEKNTEAFF